The entry that follows covers one T cell receptor beta chain sequence. There is no known antigen for this receptor. Per-base quality was not reported, and no clone a single base away is much larger than it. CDR1 and CDR2 are drawn from the germline V gene: MNHNS, SASEGT. From the cysteine through the phenylalanine, the CDR3 covers 14 amino acids. Only the CDR3 part of the read is kept: 42 bases, read in frame from the first base. The germline V and J ends show losses of 10 bases and 6 bases respectively, and no gene match explains 15 bases of the junction. The TCR beta CDR3 regions were amplified from RNA transcripts. For the first round of RT-PCR on the TCR CDR3, the HTBI primer set was used together with the Qiagen OneStep RT-PCR kit. Libraries were constructed in a second round of multiplex PCR, after which size selection and purification were carried out. Sequencing of the libraries was done on an Illumina HiSeq2000 using paired-end 100 bp reads. Regarding the original processing steps: SOAPnuke was used to process the raw data, throwing out any read that contained adapters or uncalled bases, had a mean Phred below 15, or lacked an exact constant-primer or identifier match. COPE v1.2.5 was used to merge high-quality paired reads, and clonotypes were defined as unique nucleotide sequences. Clonotypes were aligned to IMGT TRBV, TRBD and TRBJ reference segments using MiTCR v1.1. The analysis included only V-J combinations with a frequency above 0.0001, which together covered 99% to 99.2% of the repertoires. A TCS score was defined as the ratio between F50 (clonal expansion) and ExV (chaos), using BLOSUM62-based TCRdist between CDR3 peptides within each V-J. Welch's t-statistics and random forest reduced around 550 V-J features to roughly 13, which were used in a naive Bayes classifier (R e1071). In-frame beta chains were kept once TCRdb had trimmed the public reads at Q25 with fastp and called clones with MiXCR. All rows with the same CDR3 protein become a single entry with the most common DNA and genes. The V and J calls here are based on TCRdb, not the publication. The sample contains about 180,000 distinct CDR3 sequences, 15% to 20% of them found a single time. The top ten hold around 29% of the sample.

The sample comes from a study of T cells in Graves' hyperthyroidism and ophthalmopathy (dated by TCRdb to between 2017 and 2020). Notes on the research overall: Peripheral blood samples were taken at the time of initial diagnosis, prior to any treatment. TCR V-J signatures able to tell the groups apart were searched for in a discovery cohort of 90 to 100 patients, of whom about 40 had Graves' ophthalmopathy and around 57 had stable Graves' hyperthyroidism. Prospective prediction of ophthalmopathy was tested in an independent validation cohort of some 20 hyperthyroidism patients and approximately 17 patients who later progressed to ophthalmopathy. For training and testing, the approximately 92 patients in the discovery cohort were randomly divided in a 7:3 ratio. Thyroid tissue and blood T-cell repertoires from about six Graves' hyperthyroidism patients were also compared in the study. Following sampling, methimazole starting at 30 mg daily was given to hyperthyroidism patients, and high-dose intravenous methylprednisolone was given to ophthalmopathy patients. The paper describes TCR Vbeta CDR3 sequencing of more than 120 peripheral blood samples, made up of some 40 ophthalmopathy patients, 70 to 75 hyperthyroidism patients and 17 progressor patients. Here is what the overall study found, with its caveats: No statistical method was used to fix the sample size in advance, and group allocation was not hidden from the investigators. A 13 V-J signature model separated ophthalmopathy from stable hyperthyroidism, with about 90% sensitivity and roughly 84% specificity in cross-validation and 80%/75% in testing. Most expanded thyroid clonotypes (frequency above 0.001) were also detected in blood, suggesting blood repertoires may reflect thyroid immune responses. In validation, the model predicted progression to ophthalmopathy a median of 6.5 months before onset, with around 70% sensitivity and roughly 72% specificity.

Graves' hyperthyroidism was defined as stable when no progression to ophthalmopathy occurred over 18 months of follow-up. Hyperthyroidism patients were aged 18 to 65 years and newly diagnosed, with disease duration of less than 2 months. Exclusion was applied to patients with uncontrolled infections, other autoimmune diseases, pregnancy or lactation. Diagnoses were based on clinical symptoms, serum thyroxine and TRAb, thyroid ultrasound and orbital computed tomography. PBMCs were isolated from roughly 10 ml of fresh peripheral blood by Ficoll-Paque density gradient centrifugation. Trizol reagent was used to extract total RNA, and RNA quality was then checked on an Agilent 2100 Bioanalyzer.

Material for sequencing was blood. Recombination linked TRBV6-1 to TRBJ2-7; TRBD2 matches 7 bases in the middle. The source is a woman between 50 and 59 years old with Graves' hyperthyroidism. The CDR3 reads CATDLGTKGLEQYF. The DNA reads as follows: TGTGCCACCGACCTGGGGACTAAGGGCCTCGAGCAGTACTTC.